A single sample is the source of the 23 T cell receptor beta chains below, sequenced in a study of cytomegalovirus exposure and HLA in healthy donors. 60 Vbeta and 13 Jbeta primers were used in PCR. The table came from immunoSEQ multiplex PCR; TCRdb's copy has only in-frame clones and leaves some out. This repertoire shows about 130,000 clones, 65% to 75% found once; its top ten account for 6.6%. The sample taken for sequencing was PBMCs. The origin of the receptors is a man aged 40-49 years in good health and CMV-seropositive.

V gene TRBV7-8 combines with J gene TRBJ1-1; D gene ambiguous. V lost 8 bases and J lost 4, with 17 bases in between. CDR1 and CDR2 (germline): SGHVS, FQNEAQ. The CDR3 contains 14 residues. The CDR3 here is CASAKRGGGTEAFF. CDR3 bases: TGTGCCAGCGCTAAACGGGGTGGTGGCACTGAAGCTTTCTTT.

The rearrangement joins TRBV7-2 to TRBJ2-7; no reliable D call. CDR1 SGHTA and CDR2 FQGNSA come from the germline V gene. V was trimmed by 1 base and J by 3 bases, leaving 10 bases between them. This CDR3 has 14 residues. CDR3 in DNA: TGTGCCAGCAGCTTAGGTAGGCCGGGCTACGAGCAGTACTTC. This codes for CASSLGRPGYEQYF. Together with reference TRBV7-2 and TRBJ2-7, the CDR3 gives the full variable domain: GAGVSQSPSNKVTEKGKDVELRCDPISGHTALYWYRQSLGQGLEFLIYFQGNSAPDKSGLPSDRFSAERTGGSVSTLTIQRTQQEDSAVYLCASSLGRPGYEQYFGPGTRLTVT.

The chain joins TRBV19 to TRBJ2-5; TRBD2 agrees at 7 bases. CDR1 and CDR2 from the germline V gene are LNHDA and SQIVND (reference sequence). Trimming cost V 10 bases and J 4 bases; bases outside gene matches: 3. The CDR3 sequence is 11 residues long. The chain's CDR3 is CATGGIETQYF. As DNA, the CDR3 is TGTGCCACCGGGGGGATAGAGACCCAGTACTTC.

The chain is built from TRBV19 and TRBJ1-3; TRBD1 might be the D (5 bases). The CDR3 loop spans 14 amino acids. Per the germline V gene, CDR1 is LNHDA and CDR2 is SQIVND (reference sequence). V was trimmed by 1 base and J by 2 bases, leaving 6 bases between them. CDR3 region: CASSIGQPGNTIYF. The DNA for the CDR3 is TGTGCCAGTAGTATAGGACAGCCTGGAAACACCATATATTTT.

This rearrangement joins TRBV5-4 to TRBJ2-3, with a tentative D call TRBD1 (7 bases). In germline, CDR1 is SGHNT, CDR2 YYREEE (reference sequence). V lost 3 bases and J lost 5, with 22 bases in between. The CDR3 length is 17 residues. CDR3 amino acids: CASSSGGGAGYGDTQYF. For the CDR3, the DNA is TGTGCCAGCAGCTCAGGAGGGGGCGCTGGGTATGGAGATACGCAGTATTTT.

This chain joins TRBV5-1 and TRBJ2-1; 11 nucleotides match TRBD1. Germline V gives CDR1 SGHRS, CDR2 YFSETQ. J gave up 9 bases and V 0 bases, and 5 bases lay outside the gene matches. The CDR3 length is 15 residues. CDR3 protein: CASSLDGQGASEQFF. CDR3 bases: TGCGCCAGCAGCTTGGATGGACAGGGGGCATCTGAGCAGTTCTTC. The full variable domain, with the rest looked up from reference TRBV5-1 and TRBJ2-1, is KAGVTQTPRYLIKTRGQQVTLSCSPISGHRSVSWYQQTPGQGLQFLFEYFSETQRNKGNFPGRFSGRQFSNSRSEMNVSTLELGDSALYLCASSLDGQGASEQFFGPGTRLTVL.

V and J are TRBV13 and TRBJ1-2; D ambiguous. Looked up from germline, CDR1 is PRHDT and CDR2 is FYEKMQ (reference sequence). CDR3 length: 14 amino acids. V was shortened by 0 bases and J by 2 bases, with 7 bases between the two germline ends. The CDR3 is CASSLGTANYGYTF. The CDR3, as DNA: TGTGCCAGCAGCTTAGGGACTGCCAACTATGGCTACACCTTC. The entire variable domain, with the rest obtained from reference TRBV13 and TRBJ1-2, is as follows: AAGVIQSPRHLIKEKRETATLKCYPIPRHDTVYWYQQGPGQDPQFLISFYEKMQSDKGSIPDRFSAQQFSDYHSELNMSSLELGDSALYFCASSLGTANYGYTFGSGTRLTVV.

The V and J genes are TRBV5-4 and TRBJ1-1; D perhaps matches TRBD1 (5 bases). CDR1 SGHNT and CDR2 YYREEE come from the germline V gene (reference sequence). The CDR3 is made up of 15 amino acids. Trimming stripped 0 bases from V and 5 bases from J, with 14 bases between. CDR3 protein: CASSLVRQGRTEAFF. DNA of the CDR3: TGTGCCAGCAGCTTGGTGCGTCAGGGTCGAACTGAAGCTTTCTTT. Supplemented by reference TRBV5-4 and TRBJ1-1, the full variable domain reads ETGVTQSPTHLIKTRGQQVTLRCSSQSGHNTVSWYQQALGQGPQFIFQYYREEENGRGNFPPRFSGLQFPNYSSELNVNALELDDSALYLCASSLVRQGRTEAFFGQGTRLTVV.

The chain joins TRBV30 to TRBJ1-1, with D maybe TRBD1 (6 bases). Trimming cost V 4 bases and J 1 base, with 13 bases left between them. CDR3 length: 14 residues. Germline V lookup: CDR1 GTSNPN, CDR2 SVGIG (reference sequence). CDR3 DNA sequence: TGTGCCTGGACACTAGGGGGACCGAACACTGAAGCTTTCTTT. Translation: CAWTLGGPNTEAFF.

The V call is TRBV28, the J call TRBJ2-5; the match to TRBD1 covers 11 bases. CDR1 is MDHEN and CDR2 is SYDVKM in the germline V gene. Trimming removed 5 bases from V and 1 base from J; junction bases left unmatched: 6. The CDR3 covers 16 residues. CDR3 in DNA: TGTGCCAGCAGTGAGTCCGGGACAGGGGGCCAAGAGACCCAGTACTTC. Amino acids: CASSESGTGGQETQYF.

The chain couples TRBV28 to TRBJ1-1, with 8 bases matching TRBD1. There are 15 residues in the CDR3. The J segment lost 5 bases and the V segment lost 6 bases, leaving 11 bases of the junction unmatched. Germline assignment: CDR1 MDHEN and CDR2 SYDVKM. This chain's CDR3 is CASRPPGQGGTEAFF. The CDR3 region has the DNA TGTGCCAGCAGACCCCCCGGACAGGGCGGTACTGAAGCTTTCTTT.

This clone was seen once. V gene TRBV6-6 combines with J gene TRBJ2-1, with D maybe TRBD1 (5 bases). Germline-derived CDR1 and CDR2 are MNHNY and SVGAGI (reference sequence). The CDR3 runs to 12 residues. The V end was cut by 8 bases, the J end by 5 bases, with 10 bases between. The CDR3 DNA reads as TGTGCCAGCGGCAGGGTGAACAATGAGCAGTTCTTC. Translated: CASGRVNNEQFF.

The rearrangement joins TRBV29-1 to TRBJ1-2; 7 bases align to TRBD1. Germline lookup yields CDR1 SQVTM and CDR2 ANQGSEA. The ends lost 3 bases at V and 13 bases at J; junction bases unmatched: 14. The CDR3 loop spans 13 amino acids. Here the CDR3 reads CSVDGTGEGRGTF. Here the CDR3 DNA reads TGCAGCGTTGACGGTACAGGGGAAGGGCGAGGCACCTTC.

The CDR3: CASSRGNYGYTF. CDR3 in DNA: TGTGCCAGCAGCAGGGGAAACTATGGCTACACCTTC. This chain joins TRBV6-5 and TRBJ1-2, with D tentatively TRBD1 (6 bases). The CDR3 is 12 residues long. CDR1 and CDR2 from the germline V gene are MNHEY and SVGAGI. Trimming cost V 6 bases and J 2 bases, with 7 bases left between them.

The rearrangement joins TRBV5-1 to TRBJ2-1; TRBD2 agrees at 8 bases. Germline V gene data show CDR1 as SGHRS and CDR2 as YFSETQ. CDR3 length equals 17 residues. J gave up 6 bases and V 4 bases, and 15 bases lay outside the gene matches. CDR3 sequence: CASSNRGSGRVGNEQFF. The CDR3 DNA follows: TGCGCCAGCAGCAACCGCGGCAGCGGGAGAGTTGGCAATGAGCAGTTCTTC. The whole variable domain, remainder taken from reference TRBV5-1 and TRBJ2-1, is KAGVTQTPRYLIKTRGQQVTLSCSPISGHRSVSWYQQTPGQGLQFLFEYFSETQRNKGNFPGRFSGRQFSNSRSEMNVSTLELGDSALYLCASSNRGSGRVGNEQFFGPGTRLTVL.

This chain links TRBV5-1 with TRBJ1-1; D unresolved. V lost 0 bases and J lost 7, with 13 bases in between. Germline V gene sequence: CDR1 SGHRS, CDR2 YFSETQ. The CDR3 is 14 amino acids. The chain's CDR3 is CASSLDGGSGEAFF. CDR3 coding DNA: TGCGCCAGCAGCTTGGATGGCGGGTCCGGTGAAGCTTTCTTT.

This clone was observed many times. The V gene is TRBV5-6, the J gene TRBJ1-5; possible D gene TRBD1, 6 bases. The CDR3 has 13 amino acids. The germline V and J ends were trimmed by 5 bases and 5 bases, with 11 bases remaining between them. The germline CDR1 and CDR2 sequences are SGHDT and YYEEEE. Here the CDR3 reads CASSTGGHQPQHF. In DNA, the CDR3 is TGTGCCAGCAGTACGGGGGGGCATCAGCCCCAGCATTTT.

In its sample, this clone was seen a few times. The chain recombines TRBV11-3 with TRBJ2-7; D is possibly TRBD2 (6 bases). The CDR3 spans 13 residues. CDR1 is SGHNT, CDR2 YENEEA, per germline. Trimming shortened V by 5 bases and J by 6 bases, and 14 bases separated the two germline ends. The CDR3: CASSPKGRGEQYF. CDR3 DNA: TGTGCCAGCAGCCCGAAGGGGCGGGGCGAGCAGTACTTC. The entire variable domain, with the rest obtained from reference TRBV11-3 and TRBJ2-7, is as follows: EAGVVQSPRYKIIEKKQPVAFWCNPISGHNTLYWYLQNLGQGPELLIRYENEEAVDDSQLPKDRFSAERLKGVDSTLKIQPAELGDSAVYLCASSPKGRGEQYFGPGTRLTVT.

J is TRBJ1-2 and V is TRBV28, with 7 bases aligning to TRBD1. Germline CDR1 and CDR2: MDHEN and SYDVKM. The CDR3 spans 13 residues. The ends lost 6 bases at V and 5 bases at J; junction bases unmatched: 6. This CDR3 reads CASRGTGVYGYTF. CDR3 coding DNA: TGTGCCAGCAGGGGCACAGGGGTATATGGCTACACCTTC.

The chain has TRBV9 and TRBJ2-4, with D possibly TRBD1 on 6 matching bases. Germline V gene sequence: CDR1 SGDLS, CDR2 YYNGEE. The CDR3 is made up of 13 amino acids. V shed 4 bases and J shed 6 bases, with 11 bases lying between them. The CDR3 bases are TGTGCCAGCAGCCAGGGACAAACAAACATTCAGTACTTC. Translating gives CASSQGQTNIQYF. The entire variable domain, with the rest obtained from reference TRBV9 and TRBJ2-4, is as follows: DSGVTQTPKHLITATGQRVTLRCSPRSGDLSVYWYQQSLDQGLQFLIQYYNGEERAKGNILERFSAQQFPDLHSELNLSSLELGDSALYFCASSQGQTNIQYFGAGTRLSVL.

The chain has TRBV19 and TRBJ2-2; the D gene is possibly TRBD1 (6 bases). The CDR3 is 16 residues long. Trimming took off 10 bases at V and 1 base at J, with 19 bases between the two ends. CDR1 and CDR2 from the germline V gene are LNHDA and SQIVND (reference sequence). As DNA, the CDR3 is TGTGCCACGATGAAGAGGGGACAACTGAACACCGGGGAGCTGTTTTTT. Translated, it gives CATMKRGQLNTGELFF.

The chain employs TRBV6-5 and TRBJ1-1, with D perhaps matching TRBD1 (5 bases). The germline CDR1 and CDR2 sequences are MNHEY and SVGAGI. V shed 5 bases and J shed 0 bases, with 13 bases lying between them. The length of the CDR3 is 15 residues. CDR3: CASSTTGEMNTEAFF. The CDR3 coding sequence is TGTGCCAGCAGTACGACGGGGGAAATGAACACTGAAGCTTTCTTT.

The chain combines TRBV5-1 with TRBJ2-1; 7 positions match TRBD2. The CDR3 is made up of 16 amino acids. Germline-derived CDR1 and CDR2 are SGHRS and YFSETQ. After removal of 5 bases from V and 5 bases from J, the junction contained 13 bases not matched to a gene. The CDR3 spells CASSPLSGVGDNEQFF. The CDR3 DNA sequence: TGCGCCAGCAGTCCCCTGAGCGGGGTGGGGGACAATGAGCAGTTCTTC.